The text below deals with one T cell receptor (beta chain). This clonotype has more than one count but fewer than ten. The antigen it recognizes is unknown. Per-nucleotide qualities are absent, and no much larger clonotype sits a single base away. The data stem from a study of identical twins' blood T cells (dated by TCRdb to 2013 to 2014). Looking at the study overall: The roughly twelve libraries, six for the alpha chain and six for the beta chain, yielded 50 million or so Illumina reads in total. Using next-generation sequencing, the study compared the TCR alpha and beta chain repertoires of three pairs of monozygous twins to assess how genetics influences repertoire formation.

Counted from cysteine to phenylalanine, this CDR3 has 11 amino acids. The retained sequence is limited to the CDR3, 33 bases, with the frame set at the first base. V gives up 6 bases and J gives up 7 bases, and the segment between their germline ends measures 9 bases. The CDR1 and CDR2 encoded by the germline V gene are MNHEY and SVGEGT. The donors were six healthy women who made up three monozygous twin pairs. All three twin pairs had been raised together and were thought likely to have encountered the same vaccines and infectious agents. TCR cDNA libraries were prepared from RNA that was isolated from peripheral blood mononuclear cells. Results and caveats for the whole study, not just this receptor: Among the most abundant TCRbeta clonotypes, more CDR3 sequences were shared by each donor with her twin than with unrelated donors. V gene usage, even among non-selected out-of-frame TCRbeta clonotypes, was reported to be markedly more similar within twin pairs than between unrelated donors. Because the twins were reared together, environmental influences could not be ruled out as the explanation for twin similarity. The proposed role of the TCRalpha J segment in MHC recognition during thymic selection was stated to require validation by independent studies. The count of CDR3 clonotypes shared by two donors depended mainly on the product of the two donors' cloneset sizes, and twins did not clearly depart from this trend.

The receptor library was made with 5' RACE. The sequencer listed for this sample is Illumina Genome Analyzer IIx. To prepare the RNA-based TCR cDNA libraries, a previously described protocol was followed, with several modifications. Sample-specific barcodes were introduced on both ends of each TCR cDNA library during cDNA synthesis and amplification to prevent cross-contamination. The original methods were these. Each library contained about 2.2 to 4 million CDR3-containing reads, and somewhere between about 90,000 and nearly 500,000 clonotypes were identified for each individual. Reads with improper barcode index combinations were discarded, and clonesets were then built for each library with the MiTCR software. MiTCR filtered or rescued low-quality reads and corrected PCR and sequencing errors when assembling CDR3 clonotypes. Artificial out-of-frame clonotypes were mapped to in-frame sequences, with one indel allowed in the CDR3, and then removed. Similarity in V and J gene usage between donors was calculated as the Jensen-Shannon divergence divided by the mean entropy. Using fastp at Q25 and MiXCR, TCRdb reprocessed the public reads and kept productive beta chains. Every entry covers one CDR3 protein and lists the most common genes and DNA from its rows. These V and J calls derive from TCRdb rather than the authors' analysis. The sample profile shows roughly 340,000 distinct CDR3 sequences; about 28% of them were found once. The ten largest clones capture 5.5% to 6.5% of the sample.

The sequencing input was PBMCs. This receptor was taken from a woman between 18 and 55 years old in good health. The chain employs TRBV6-2 or TRBV6-3 and TRBJ1-1, with an unclear D gene assignment. The CDR3 corresponds to CASRLIGEAFF. The DNA reads TGTGCCAGCAGGTTAATAGGTGAAGCTTTCTTT.